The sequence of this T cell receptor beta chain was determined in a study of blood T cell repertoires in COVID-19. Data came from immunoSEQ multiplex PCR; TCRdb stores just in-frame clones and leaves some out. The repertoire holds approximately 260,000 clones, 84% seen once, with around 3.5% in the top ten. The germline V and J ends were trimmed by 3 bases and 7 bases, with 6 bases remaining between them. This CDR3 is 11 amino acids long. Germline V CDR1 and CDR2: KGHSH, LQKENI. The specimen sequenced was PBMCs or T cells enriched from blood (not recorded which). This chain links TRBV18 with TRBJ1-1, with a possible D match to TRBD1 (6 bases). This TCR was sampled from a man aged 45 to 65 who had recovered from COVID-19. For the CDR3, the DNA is TGTGCCAGCTCACCGACAGGTGAAGCTTTCTTT. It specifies CASSPTGEAFF. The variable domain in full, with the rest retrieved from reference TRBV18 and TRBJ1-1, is NAGVMQNPRHLVRRRGQEARLRCSPMKGHSHVYWYRQLPEEGLKFMVYLQKENIIDESGMPKERFSAEFPKEGPSILRIQQVVRGDSAAYFCASSPTGEAFFGQGTRLTVV.